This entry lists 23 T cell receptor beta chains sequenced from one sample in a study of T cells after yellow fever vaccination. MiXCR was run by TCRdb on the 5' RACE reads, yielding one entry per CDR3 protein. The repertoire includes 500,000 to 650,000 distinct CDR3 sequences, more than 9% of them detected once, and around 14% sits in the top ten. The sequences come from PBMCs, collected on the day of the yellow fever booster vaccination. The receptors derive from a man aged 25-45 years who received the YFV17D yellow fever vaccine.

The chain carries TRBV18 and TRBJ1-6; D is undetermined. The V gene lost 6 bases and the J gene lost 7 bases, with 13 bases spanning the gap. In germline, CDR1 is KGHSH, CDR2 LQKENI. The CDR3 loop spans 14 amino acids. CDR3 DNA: TGTGCCAGCTCCCCGTCCGGAAGCAATTCACCCCTCCACTTT. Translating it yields CASSPSGSNSPLHF.

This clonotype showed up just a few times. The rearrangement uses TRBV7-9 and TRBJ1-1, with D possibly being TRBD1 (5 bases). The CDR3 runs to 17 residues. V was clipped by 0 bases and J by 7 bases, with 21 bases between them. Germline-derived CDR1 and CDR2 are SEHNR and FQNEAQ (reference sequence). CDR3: CASSLARPDGANHEAFF. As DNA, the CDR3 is TGTGCCAGCAGCTTAGCGAGACCAGACGGGGCGAACCATGAAGCTTTCTTT.

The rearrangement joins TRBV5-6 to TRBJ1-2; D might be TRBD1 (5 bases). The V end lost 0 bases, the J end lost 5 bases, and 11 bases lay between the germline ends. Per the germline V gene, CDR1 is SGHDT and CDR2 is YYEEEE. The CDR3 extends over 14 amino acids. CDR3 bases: TGTGCCAGCAGCTTGGACAGGATAATATATGGCTACACCTTC. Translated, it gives CASSLDRIIYGYTF.

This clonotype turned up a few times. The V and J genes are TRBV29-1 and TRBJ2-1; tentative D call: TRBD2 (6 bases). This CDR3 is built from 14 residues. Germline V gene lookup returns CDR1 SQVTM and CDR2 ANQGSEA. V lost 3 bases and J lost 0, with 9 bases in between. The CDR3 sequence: CSVDAGSSYNEQFF. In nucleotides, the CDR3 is TGCAGCGTTGACGCGGGGAGCTCCTACAATGAGCAGTTCTTC.

CDR3 residues: CASSPRGGSSSGNTIYF. CDR3 in DNA: TGTGCCAGCAGCCCTCGGGGTGGGTCTTCCTCTGGAAACACCATATATTTT. V and J are TRBV7-9 and TRBJ1-3; no definite D call. With 5 bases removed from V and 0 bases from J, the gap between germline ends came to 17 bases. The CDR3 consists of 17 residues. Germline values: CDR1 SEHNR, CDR2 FQNEAQ (reference sequence).

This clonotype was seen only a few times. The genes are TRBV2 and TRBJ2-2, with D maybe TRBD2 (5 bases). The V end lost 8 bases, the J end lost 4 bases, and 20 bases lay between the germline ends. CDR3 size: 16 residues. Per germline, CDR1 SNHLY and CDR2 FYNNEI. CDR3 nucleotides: TGTGCCAGCCGCTCAGACGGGGTCACGGGCACCGGGGAGCTGTTTTTT. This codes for CASRSDGVTGTGELFF.

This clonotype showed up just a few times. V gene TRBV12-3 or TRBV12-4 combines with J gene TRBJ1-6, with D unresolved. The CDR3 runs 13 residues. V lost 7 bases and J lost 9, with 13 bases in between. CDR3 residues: CASTPDGVSPLHF. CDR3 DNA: TGTGCCAGCACCCCGGACGGGGTTTCACCCCTCCACTTT.

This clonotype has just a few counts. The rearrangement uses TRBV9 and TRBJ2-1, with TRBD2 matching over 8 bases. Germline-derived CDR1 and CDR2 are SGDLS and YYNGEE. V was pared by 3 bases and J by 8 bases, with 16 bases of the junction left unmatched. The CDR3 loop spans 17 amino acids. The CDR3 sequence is CASSAHPSGRGEDEQFF. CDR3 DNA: TGTGCCAGCAGCGCCCACCCCAGCGGGAGAGGCGAAGATGAGCAGTTCTTC.

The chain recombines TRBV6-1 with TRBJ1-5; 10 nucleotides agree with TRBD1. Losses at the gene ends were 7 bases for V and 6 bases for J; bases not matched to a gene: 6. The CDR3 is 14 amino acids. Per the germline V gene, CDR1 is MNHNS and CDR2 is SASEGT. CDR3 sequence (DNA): TGTGCCAGCATCCTGACAGGGGGCGGTCAGCCCCAGCATTTT. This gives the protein CASILTGGGQPQHF.

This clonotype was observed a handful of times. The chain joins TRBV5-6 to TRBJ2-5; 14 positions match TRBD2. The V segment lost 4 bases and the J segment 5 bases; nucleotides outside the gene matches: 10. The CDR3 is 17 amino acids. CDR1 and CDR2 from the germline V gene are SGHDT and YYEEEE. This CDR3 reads CASSDKTSGRAGETQYF. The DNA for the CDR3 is TGTGCCAGCAGCGACAAGACTAGCGGGAGGGCAGGGGAGACCCAGTACTTC.

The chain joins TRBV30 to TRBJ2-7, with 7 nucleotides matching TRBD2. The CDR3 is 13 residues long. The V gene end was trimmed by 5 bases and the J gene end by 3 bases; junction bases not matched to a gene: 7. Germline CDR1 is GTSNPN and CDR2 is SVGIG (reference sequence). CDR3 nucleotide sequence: TGTGCCTGGCGGAAGGGCGGGAGCTACGAGCAGTACTTC. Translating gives CAWRKGGSYEQYF. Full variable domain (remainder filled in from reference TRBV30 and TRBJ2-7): SQTIHQWPATLVQPVGSPLSLECTVEGTSNPNLYWYRQAAGRGLQLLFYSVGIGQISSEVPQNLSASRPQDRQFILSSKKLLLSDSGFYLCAWRKGGSYEQYFGPGTRLTVT.

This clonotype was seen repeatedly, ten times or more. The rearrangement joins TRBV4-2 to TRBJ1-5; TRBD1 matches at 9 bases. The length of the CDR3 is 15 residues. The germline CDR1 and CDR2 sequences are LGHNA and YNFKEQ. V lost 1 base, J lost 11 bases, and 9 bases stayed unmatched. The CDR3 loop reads CASSQVGQGFGAQHF. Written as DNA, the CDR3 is TGTGCCAGCAGCCAAGTTGGACAGGGGTTTGGGGCCCAGCATTTT.

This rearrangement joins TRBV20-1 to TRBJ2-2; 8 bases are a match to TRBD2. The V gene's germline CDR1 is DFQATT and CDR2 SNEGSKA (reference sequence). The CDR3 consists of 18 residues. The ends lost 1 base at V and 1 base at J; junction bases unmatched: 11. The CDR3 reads CSARAASGPVVNTGELFF. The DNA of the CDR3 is TGCAGTGCTAGAGCGGCTAGCGGGCCTGTTGTGAACACCGGGGAGCTGTTTTTT.

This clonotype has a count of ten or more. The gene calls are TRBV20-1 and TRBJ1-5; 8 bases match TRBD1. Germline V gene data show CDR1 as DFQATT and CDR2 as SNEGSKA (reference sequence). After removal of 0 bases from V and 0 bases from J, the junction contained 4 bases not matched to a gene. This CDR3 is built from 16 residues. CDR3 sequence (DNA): TGCAGTGCTAGAGAGACAGGGGTGTATAGCAATCAGCCCCAGCATTTT. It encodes CSARETGVYSNQPQHF.

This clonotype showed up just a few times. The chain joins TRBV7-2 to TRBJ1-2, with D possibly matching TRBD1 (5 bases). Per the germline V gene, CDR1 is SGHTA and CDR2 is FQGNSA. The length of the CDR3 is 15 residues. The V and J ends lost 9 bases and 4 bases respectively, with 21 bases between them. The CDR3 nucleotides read TGTGCCAGTAAAGCTTCCTACGGGGACGTCTATGGCTACACCTTC. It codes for CASKASYGDVYGYTF.

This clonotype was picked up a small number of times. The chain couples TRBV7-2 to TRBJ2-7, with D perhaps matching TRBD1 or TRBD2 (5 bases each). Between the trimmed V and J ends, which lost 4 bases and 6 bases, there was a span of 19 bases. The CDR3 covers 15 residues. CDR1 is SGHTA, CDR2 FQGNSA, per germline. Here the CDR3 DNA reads TGTGCCAGCAGCTCCTCGAATTGGGGGACCAGCGAGCAGTACTTC. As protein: CASSSSNWGTSEQYF.

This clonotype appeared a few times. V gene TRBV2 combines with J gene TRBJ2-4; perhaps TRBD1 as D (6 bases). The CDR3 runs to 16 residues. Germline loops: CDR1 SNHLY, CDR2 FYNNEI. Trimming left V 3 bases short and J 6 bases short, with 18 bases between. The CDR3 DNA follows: TGTGCCAGCAGTGACCTGCAGTCCCAAGGGGGAAACATTCAGTACTTC. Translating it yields CASSDLQSQGGNIQYF.

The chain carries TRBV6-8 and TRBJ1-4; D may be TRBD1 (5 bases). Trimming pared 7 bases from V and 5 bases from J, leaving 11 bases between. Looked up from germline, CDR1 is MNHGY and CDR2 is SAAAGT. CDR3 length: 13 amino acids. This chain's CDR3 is CASTRQQNEKLFF. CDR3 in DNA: TGTGCCAGCACCCGACAGCAGAATGAAAAACTGTTTTTT.

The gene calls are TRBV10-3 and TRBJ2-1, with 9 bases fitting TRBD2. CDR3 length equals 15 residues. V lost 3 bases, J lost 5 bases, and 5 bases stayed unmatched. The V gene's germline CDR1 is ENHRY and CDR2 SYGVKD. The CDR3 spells CAISERLAGNNEQFF. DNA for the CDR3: TGTGCCATCAGTGAAAGGCTAGCGGGAAACAATGAGCAGTTCTTC.

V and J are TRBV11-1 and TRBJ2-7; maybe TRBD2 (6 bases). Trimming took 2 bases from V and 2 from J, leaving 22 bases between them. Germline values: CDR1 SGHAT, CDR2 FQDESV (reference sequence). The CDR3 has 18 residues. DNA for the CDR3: TGTGCCAGCAGCTTAAGGGCTGCGGACGGGAGCACGGCCTACGAGCAGTACTTC. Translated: CASSLRAADGSTAYEQYF.

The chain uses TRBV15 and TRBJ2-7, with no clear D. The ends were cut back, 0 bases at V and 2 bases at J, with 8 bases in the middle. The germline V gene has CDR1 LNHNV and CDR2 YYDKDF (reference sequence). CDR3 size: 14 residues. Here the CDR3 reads CATSRDLGAYEQYF. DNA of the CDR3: TGTGCCACCAGCAGAGATCTCGGAGCCTACGAGCAGTACTTC.

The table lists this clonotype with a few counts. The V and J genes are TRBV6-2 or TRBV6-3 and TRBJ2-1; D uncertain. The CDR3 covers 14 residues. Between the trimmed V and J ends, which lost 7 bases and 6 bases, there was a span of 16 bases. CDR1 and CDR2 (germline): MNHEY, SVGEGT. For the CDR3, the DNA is TGTGCCAGCACTGTGGACGGATCCCTCAATGAGCAGTTCTTC. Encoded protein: CASTVDGSLNEQFF.

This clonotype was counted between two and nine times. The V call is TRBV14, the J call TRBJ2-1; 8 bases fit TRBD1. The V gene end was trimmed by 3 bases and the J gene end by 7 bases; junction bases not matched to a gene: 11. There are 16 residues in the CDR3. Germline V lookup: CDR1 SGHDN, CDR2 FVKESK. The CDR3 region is CASSHLGGQGNNEQFF. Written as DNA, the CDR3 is TGTGCCAGCAGCCATCTTGGTGGACAGGGAAATAATGAGCAGTTCTTC. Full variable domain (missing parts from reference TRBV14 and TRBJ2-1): EAGVTQFPSHSVIEKGQTVTLRCDPISGHDNLYWYRRVMGKEIKFLLHFVKESKQDESGMPNNRFLAERTGGTYSTLKVQPAELEDSGVYFCASSHLGGQGNNEQFFGPGTRLTVL.